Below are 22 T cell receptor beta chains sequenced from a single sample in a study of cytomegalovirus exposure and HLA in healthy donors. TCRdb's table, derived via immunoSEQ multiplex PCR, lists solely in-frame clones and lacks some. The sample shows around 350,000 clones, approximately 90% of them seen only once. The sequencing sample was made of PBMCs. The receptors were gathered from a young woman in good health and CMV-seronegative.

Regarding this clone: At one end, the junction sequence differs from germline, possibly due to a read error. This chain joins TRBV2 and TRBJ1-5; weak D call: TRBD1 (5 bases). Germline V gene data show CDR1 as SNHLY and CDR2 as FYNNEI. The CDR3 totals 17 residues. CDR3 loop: CASSDGPGGGSSQPQHF. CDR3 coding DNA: TGTGCCAGCAGTGATGGTCCGGGGGGTGGAAGCAGTCAGCCCCAGCATTTT.

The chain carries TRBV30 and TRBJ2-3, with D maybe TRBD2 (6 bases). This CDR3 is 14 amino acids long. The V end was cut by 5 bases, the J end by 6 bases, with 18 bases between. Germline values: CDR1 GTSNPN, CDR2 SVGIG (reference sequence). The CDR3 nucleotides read TGTGCCTGGGCTAGCGACCATTTCGTGGATACGCAGTATTTT. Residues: CAWASDHFVDTQYF.

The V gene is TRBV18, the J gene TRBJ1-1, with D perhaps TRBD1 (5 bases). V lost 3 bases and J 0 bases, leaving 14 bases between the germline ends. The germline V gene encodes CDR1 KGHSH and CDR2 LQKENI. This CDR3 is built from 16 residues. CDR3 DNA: TGTGCCAGCTCACCCGACAGCCCGACCATGAACACTGAAGCTTTCTTT. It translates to CASSPDSPTMNTEAFF.

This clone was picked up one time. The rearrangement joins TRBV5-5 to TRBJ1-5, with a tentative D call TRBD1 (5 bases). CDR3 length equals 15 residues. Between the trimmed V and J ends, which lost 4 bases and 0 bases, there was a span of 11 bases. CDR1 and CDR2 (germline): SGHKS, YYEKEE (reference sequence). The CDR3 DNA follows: TGTGCCAGCAGCCTTGACAGCGCTAGCAATCAGCCCCAGCATTTT. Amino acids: CASSLDSASNQPQHF. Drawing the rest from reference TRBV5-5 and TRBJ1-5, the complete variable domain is DAGVTQSPTHLIKTRGQQVTLRCSPISGHKSVSWYQQVLGQGPQFIFQYYEKEERGRGNFPDRFSARQFPNYSSELNVNALLLGDSALYLCASSLDSASNQPQHFGDGTRLSIL.

The CDR3 spells CASSIAGGGYEQYF. The CDR3 coding sequence is TGTGCCAGTAGTATAGCCGGGGGAGGGTACGAGCAGTACTTC. The chain uses TRBV19 and TRBJ2-7, with 7 bases that match TRBD2. The length of the CDR3 is 14 residues. Germline values: CDR1 LNHDA, CDR2 SQIVND (reference sequence). V shed 1 base, J shed 4 bases, and the junction held 4 bases outside the gene matches.

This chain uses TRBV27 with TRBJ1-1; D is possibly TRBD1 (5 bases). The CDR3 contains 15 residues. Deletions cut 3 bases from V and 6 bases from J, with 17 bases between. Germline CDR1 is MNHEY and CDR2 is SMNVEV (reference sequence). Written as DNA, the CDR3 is TGTGCCAGCAGTTTCCGTCGGGTGTTGGGGCCTGAAGCTTTCTTT. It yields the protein CASSFRRVLGPEAFF.

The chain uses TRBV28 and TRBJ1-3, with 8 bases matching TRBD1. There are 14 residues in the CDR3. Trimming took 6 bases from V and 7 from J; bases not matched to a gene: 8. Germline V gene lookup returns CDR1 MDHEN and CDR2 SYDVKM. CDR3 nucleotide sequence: TGTGCCAGCAGGCGATCACAGGGGGGGAACACCATATATTTT. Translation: CASRRSQGGNTIYF. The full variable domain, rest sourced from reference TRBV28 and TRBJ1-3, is DVKVTQSSRYLVKRTGEKVFLECVQDMDHENMFWYRQDPGLGLRLIYFSYDVKMKEKGDIPEGYSVSREKKERFSLILESASTNQTSMYLCASRRSQGGNTIYFGEGSWLTVV.

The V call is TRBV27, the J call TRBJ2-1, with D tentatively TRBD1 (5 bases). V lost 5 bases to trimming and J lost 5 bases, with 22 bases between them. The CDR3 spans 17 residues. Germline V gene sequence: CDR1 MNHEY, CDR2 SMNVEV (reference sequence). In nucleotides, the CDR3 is TGTGCCAGCAGTCCTCCCCGACAGTCCCATGTAGACAATGAGCAGTTCTTC. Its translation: CASSPPRQSHVDNEQFF.

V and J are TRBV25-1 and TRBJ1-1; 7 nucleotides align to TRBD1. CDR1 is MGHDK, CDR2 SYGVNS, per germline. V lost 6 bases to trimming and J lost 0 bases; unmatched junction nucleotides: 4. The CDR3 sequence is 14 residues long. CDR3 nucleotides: TGTGCCAGCAGGATGGGGACAGTGAACACTGAAGCTTTCTTT. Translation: CASRMGTVNTEAFF. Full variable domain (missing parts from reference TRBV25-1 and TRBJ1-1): EADIYQTPRYLVIGTGKKITLECSQTMGHDKMYWYQQDPGMELHLIHYSYGVNSTEKGDLSSESTVSRIRTEHFPLTLESARPSHTSQYLCASRMGTVNTEAFFGQGTRLTVV.

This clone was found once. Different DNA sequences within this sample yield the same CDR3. The CDR3 nucleotides are TGCGCCAGCAGCTTGGGCGGGAGTGTCTACAATGAGCAGTTCTTC. This codes for CASSLGGSVYNEQFF. V usage is TRBV5-1 and J usage is TRBJ2-1, with 7 positions matching TRBD2. This CDR3 comprises 15 residues. Trimming took 0 bases from V and 3 from J; bases not matched to a gene: 3. Germline-derived CDR1 and CDR2 are SGHRS and YFSETQ.

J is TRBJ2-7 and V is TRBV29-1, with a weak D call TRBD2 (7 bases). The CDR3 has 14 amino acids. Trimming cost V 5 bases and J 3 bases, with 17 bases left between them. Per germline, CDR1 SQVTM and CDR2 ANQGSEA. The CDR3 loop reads CSVTGGRGGYEQYF. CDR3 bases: TGCAGCGTTACGGGGGGCCGCGGCGGCTACGAGCAGTACTTC.

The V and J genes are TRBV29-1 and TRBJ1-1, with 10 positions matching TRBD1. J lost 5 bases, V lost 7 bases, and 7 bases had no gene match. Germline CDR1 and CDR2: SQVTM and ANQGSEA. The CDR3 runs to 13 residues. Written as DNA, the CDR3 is TGCAGCGCCTGGGACAGGGGCCAGACTGAAGCTTTCTTT. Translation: CSAWDRGQTEAFF.

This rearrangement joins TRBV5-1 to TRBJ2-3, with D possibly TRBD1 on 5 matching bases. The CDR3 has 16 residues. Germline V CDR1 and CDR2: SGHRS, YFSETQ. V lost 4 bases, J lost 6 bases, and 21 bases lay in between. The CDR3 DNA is TGCGCCAGCAGCGAAGACAGTTATCCGGACCCCGATACGCAGTATTTT. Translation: CASSEDSYPDPDTQYF.

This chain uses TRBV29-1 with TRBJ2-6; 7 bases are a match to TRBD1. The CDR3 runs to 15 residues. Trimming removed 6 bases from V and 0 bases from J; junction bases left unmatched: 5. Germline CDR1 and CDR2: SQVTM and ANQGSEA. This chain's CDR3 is CSVTGLSSGANVLTF. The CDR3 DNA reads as TGCAGCGTGACAGGGTTAAGCTCTGGGGCCAACGTCCTGACTTTC.

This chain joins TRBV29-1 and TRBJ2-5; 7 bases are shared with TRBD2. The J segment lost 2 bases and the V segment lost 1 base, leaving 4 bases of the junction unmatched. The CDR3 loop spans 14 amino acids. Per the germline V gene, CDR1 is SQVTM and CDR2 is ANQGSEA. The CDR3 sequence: CSVEGAAGQETQYF. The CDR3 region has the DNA TGCAGCGTTGAAGGGGCAGCGGGACAAGAGACCCAGTACTTC.

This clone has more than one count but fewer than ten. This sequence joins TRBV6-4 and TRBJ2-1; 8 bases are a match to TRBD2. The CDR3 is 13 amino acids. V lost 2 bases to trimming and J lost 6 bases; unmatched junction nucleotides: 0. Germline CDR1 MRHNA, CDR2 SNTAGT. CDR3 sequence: CASSDLAGNEQFF. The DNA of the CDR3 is TGTGCCAGCAGTGACCTAGCGGGCAATGAGCAGTTCTTC.

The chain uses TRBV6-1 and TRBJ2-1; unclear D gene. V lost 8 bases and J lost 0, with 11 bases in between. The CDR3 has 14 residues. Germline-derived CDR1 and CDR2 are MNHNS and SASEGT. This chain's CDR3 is CASQRPGSYNEQFF. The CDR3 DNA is TGTGCCAGCCAAAGGCCGGGCTCCTACAATGAGCAGTTCTTC.

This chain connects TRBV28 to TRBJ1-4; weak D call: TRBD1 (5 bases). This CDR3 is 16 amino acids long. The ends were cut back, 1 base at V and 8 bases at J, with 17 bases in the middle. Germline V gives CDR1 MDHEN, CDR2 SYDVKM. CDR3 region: CASSLSLSGVGEKLFF. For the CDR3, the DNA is TGTGCCAGCAGTTTATCCCTATCGGGGGTTGGGGAAAAACTGTTTTTT.

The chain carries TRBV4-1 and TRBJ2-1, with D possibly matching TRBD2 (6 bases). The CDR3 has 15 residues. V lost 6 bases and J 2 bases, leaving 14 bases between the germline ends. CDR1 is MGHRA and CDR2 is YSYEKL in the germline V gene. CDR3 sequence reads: CASRGSGEAYNEQFF. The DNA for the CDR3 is TGCGCCAGCAGAGGTTCGGGGGAGGCCTACAATGAGCAGTTCTTC.

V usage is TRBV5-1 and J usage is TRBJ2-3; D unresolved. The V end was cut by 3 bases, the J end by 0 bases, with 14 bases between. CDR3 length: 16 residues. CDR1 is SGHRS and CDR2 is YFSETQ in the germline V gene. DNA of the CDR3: TGCGCCAGCAGCTCCCCGCCGTATACTAGCACAGATACGCAGTATTTT. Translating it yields CASSSPPYTSTDTQYF.

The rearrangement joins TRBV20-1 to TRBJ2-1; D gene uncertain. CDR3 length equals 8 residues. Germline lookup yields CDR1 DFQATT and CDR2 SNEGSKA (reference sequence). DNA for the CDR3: TGCACCAACAATGAGCAGTTCTTC. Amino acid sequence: CTNNEQFF.

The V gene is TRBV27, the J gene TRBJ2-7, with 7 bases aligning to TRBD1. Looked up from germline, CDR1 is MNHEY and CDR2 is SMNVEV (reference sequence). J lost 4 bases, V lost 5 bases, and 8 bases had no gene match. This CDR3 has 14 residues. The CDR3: CASSVGTEGYEQYF. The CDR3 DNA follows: TGTGCCAGCAGTGTCGGGACAGAAGGGTACGAGCAGTACTTC.